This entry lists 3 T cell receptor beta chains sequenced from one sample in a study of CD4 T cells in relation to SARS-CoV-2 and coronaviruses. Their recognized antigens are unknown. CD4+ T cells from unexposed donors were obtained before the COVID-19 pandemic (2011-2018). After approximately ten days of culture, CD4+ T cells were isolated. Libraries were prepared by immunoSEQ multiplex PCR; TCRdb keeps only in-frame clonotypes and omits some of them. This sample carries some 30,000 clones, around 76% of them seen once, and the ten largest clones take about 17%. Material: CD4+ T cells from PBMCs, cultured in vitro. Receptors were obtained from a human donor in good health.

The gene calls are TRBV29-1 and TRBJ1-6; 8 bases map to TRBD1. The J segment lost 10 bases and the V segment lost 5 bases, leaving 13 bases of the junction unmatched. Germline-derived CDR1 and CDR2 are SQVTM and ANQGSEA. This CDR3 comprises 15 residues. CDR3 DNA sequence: TGCAGCGTTTTACTTACCCGGACAGGGATGTCACCCCTCCACTTT. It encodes CSVLLTRTGMSPLHF.

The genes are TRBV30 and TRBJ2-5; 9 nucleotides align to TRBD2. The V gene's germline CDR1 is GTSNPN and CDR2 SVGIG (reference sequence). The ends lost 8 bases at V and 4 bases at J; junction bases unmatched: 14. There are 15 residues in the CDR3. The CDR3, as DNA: TGTGCCAGAACACCGAATAGCGGGAGAGGAGAGACCCAGTACTTC. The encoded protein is CARTPNSGRGETQYF.

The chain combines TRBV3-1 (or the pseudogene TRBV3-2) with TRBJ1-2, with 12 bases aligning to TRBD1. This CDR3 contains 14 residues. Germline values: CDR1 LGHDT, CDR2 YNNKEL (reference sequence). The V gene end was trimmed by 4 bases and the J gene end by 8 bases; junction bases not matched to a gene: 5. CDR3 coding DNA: TGTGCCAGCAGCCCGGGACAGGGGGCAAAGGGCTACACCTTC. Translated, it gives CASSPGQGAKGYTF.